This T cell receptor beta chain was identified in a study of cytomegalovirus exposure and HLA in healthy donors. Findings of the study overall: Reportedly, HLA-A and HLA-B alleles of most subjects were accurately predicted from TCR beta. Generally TCR sequences proved uncommon, though certain public TCRs appeared in numerous donors.

Worth noting for this clone: The antigen is unknown.

The CDR3 totals 16 residues. Germline CDR1 is SGHTA and CDR2 is FQGNSA. The trim removed 5 bases at V and 0 bases at J, leaving 5 bases unmatched. The PCR ran on 60 Vbeta and 13 Jbeta primers. Sequencing used immunoSEQ multiplex PCR; TCRdb keeps in-frame clones, though not all of them. Of over 100,000 clones detected, around 77% appear once; the ten largest clones hold roughly 9.7%. The material sequenced was PBMCs. The V and J genes are TRBV7-2 and TRBJ1-3, with 9 bases fitting TRBD1. This TCR was recovered from a middle-aged man in good health and CMV-seropositive. The DNA for the CDR3 is TGTGCCAGCAGCACCGGGACAGGGCTCTCTGGAAACACCATATATTTT. Translated: CASSTGTGLSGNTIYF.